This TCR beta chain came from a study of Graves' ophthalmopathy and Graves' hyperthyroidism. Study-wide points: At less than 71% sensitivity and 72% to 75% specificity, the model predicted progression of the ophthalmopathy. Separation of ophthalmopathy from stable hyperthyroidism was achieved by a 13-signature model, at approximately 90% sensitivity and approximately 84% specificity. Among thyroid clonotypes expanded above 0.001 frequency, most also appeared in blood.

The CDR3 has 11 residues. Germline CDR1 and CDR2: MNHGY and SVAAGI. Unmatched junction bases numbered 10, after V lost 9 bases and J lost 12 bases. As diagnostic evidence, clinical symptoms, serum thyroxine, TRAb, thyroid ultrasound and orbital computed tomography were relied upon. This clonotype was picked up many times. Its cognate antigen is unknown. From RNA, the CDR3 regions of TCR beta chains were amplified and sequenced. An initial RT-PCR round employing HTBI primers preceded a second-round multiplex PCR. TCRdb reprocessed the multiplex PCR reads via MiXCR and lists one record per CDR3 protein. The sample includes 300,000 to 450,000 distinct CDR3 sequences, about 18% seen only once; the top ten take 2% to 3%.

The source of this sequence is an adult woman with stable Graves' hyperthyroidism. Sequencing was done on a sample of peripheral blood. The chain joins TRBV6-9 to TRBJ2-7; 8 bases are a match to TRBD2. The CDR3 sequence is CARAQAGVAYF. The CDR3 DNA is TGTGCCAGGGCCCAAGCGGGAGTTGCGTACTTC.